This T cell receptor beta chain was found in a study of T-cell memory formation after mild COVID-19 (dated by TCRdb to the early 2020s). As for the study more broadly: TCR sequence clusters from the two donors were largely donor specific. In two donors, T-cell clones that expanded and contracted after mild COVID-19 were followed by sequencing TCRalpha and TCRbeta repertoires longitudinally. The cohort comprised two young, previously healthy adult volunteers, one female and one male. On the study overall, not on this receptor specifically: The second-wave clones that peaked on day 37 were not confirmed to be SARS-CoV-2 specific. Contracting CD4+ clones appeared mostly in the CM and EM memory subsets, whereas CD8+ clones were enriched in EMRA. Some responding clones were found in pre-infection memory, which suggests that pre-existing cross-reactive memory T cells took part in the SARS-CoV-2 response. From day 15 to 85, contracting clones showed balanced CD4/CD8 phenotypes, whereas a second wave of clones that expanded from day 15 to 37 leaned towards CD4+. Only a couple of mild cases were covered in the study, and larger cohorts including severe cases with pre-infection samples were considered necessary.

The reads were generated on an Illumina NovaSeq 6000. cDNA libraries for TCRalpha and TCRbeta were prepared by 5'RACE using constant-segment primers, with sample barcodes and unique molecular identifiers added. Trizol reagent was used to extract RNA from every sample. Library amplification was performed in two PCR steps, and a second sample barcode and Illumina TruSeq adapters were introduced in the second step. Sequencing of libraries was performed on an Illumina NovaSeq with 2 x 150 bp paired-end reads. The source study handled its data this way. With migec v1.2.7, reads were demultiplexed and then collapsed into UMI-guided consensus sequences. Using mixcr v2.1.11, UMI consensuses were aligned to TRA and TRB V and J templates and then assembled into clonotypes. Clonotypes were classified as expanded or contracted when called significant by both edgeR and NoisET, with noise models trained on biological replicates. For edgeR calls, a false discovery rate-adjusted p below 0.01 and a log2 fold-change threshold of 1 were applied. As an exploratory analysis of dynamics, max-normalized trajectories of the 1000 most abundant clonotypes were examined by PCA with hierarchical clustering. The CD4 or CD8 phenotype of responding clones was assigned using the separately sequenced CD4+ and CD8+ repertoires. The public reads were quality trimmed at Q25 with fastp and then assembled into clones with MiXCR by TCRdb, keeping productive beta chains. Rows are combined by CDR3 protein, so each entry shows the most common genes and DNA. It is TCRdb's table, rather than the study itself, that gives the V and J calls and clone size. This sample lists hundreds of thousands of distinct CDR3 sequences; roughly 20% were detected once. The ten largest clones capture around 12% of the sample.

PBMCs were isolated by Ficoll-Paque density gradient centrifugation. As concerns this clonotype: Its cognate antigen has yet to be identified. Base quality data are lacking; no much larger clone is found one base away.

The material sequenced was PBMCs or a T cell subset sorted from them (not recorded which). The sequence was collected from an adult woman who had mild COVID-19 (a few samples of this study predate the infection). The sample titles of this study are shuffled in the database, so cell type and time point are left out; the donor was told from shared clones.

The nucleotide sequence is given as TGTGCCAGCAGCTTCCTTGGGGCGGGAGGAGAGACCCAGTACTTC. Protein translation: CASSFLGAGGETQYF. The chain is encoded by TRBV7-8 joined to TRBJ2-5, with 8 central nucleotides matching TRBD2. Spanning cysteine to phenylalanine, the CDR3 consists of 15 amino acids. The read is trimmed to its CDR3 DNA, 45 bases read in frame from base 1. Unmatched junction bases come to 7, with V trimmed by 3 bases and J by 4 bases. Looking up the germline V gene yields CDR1 SGHVS and CDR2 FQNEAQ.